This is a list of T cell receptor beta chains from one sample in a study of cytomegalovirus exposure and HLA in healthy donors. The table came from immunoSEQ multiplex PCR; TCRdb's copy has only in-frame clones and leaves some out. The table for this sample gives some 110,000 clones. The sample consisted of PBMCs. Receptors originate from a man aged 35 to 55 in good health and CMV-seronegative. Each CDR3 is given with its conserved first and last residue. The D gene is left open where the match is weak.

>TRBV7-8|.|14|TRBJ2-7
TGTGCCAGCAGCTTAGCGGAGGGAGCCCACGAGCAGTACTTC
CASSLAEGAHEQYF
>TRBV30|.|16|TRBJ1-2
TGTGCCTGGAGTGTACGTCAGCCCCGCCAGGGGTATGGCTACACCTTC
CAWSVRQPRQGYGYTF
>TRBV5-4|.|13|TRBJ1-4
TGTGCCAGCAGCTTGGCCCTTAATGAAAAACTGTTTTTT
CASSLALNEKLFF
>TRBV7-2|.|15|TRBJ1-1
TGTGCCAGCAGCTTAGATTATGGAGTCACGACTGAAGCTTTCTTT
CASSLDYGVTTEAFF
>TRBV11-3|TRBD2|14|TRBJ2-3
TGTGCCAGCAGCTTAGAATTAGCGGGCGGTACGCAGTATTTT
CASSLELAGGTQYF
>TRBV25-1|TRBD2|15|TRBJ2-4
TGTGCCAGCAGAGACGGGAGGGGTGCCAAAAACATTCAGTACTTC
CASRDGRGAKNIQYF
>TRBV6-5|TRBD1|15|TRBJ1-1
TGTGCCAGCAGACCCCGGGACAGGCGGAACACTGAAGCTTTCTTT
CASRPRDRRNTEAFF
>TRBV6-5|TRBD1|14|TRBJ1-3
TGTGCCAGCAGTCGACAGGGGATCAAAAACACCATATATTTT
CASSRQGIKNTIYF
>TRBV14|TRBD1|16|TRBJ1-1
TGTGCCAGCAGCCTTTACTCCGGGACAGAGAACACTGAAGCTTTCTTT
CASSLYSGTENTEAFF
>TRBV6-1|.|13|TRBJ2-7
TGTGCCAGCGAGCCAGGGCATCCCTACGAGCAGTACTTC
CASEPGHPYEQYF
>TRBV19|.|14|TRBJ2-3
TGTGCCAGTAGCAGGGGCAGGGGATGGGATACGCAGTATTTT
CASSRGRGWDTQYF
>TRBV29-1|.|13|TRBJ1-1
TGCAGCGTTGAACAGCGTCAGAACACTGAAGCTTTCTTT
CSVEQRQNTEAFF
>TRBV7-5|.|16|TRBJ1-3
TGTGCCAGAAGACAAAAGACAGGGAGCCCTGGAAACACCATATATTTT
CARRQKTGSPGNTIYF
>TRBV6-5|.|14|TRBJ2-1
TGTGCCAGCAGTGATCTTGGAGGTGTCAATGAGCAGTTCTTC
CASSDLGGVNEQFF
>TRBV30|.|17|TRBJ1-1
TGTGCCTGGAGTCGAACCGGGGTTTCGGGGGGAAGCACTGAAGCTTTCTTT
CAWSRTGVSGGSTEAFF
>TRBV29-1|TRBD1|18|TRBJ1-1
TGCAGCGTTAGCCTTCGTCCTTACAGGGGAGGCGCGAACACTGAAGCTTTCTTT
CSVSLRPYRGGANTEAFF
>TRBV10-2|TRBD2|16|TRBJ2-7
TGCGCCAGCAACCGGGGGGCGGGAGGGCCTGACGGCGAGCAGTACTTC
CASNRGAGGPDGEQYF
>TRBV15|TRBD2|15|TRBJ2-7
TGTGCCACCAGCAGAGATCGGCGGGAGTCCTACGAGCAGTACTTC
CATSRDRRESYEQYF
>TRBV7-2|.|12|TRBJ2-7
TGTGCCAGCAGCCCTACAGGGTACGAGCAGTACTTC
CASSPTGYEQYF
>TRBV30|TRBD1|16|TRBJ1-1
TGTGCCTGGAGGAAGAGGACAGGGGTTCTAAAGACTGAAGCTTTCTTT
CAWRKRTGVLKTEAFF
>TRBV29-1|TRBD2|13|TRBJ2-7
TGCAGCGTTGCGGGACTAGGACCCTACGAGCAGTACTTC
CSVAGLGPYEQYF
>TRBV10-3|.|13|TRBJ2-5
TGTGCCATCAGTGAACTAGCTCAAGAGACCCAGTACTTC
CAISELAQETQYF
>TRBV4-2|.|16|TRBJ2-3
TGTGCCAGCAGCCGTTTTCCGGGACTGAGCACAGATACGCAGTATTTT
CASSRFPGLSTDTQYF
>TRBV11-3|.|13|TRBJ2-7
TGTGCCAGCAGCCGGGAGAATGGGTACGAGCAGTACTTC
CASSRENGYEQYF
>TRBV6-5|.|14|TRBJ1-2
TGTGCCAGCAGTCCCCCTCCGGGACAAGGCGGCTACACCTTC
CASSPPPGQGGYTF
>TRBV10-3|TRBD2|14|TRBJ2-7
TGTGCCATCAGGGAAAGCGGGGAGTCCTACGAGCAGTACTTC
CAIRESGESYEQYF
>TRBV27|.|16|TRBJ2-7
TGTGCCAGCAGTTTTGAGGGGCTAGCGAGCAGTTACGAGCAGTACTTC
CASSFEGLASSYEQYF
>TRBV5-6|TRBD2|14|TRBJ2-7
TGTGCCAGCAGCGCTGGGGGGGGCTCCTACGAGCAGTACTTC
CASSAGGGSYEQYF
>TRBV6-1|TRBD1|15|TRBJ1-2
TGTGCCAGCAGTGCCTACGGACAGGACTACTATGGCTACACCTTC
CASSAYGQDYYGYTF
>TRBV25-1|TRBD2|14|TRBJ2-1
TGTGCCAGCAGTAGACCTAGCGGGAGGGCCGGGGAGTTCTTC
CASSRPSGRAGEFF
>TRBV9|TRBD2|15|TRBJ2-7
TGTGCCAGCAGCGCAACCGGGGGAGGGCCGGCCGAGCAGTACTTC
CASSATGGGPAEQYF
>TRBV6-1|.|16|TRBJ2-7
TGTGCCAGCAGTGAAAGGACTAGGGGGGCGGGCGACGAGCAGTACTTC
CASSERTRGAGDEQYF
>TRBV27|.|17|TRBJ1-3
TGTGCCAGCAGTTTAAGGGGCAGTGGATACTCTGGAAACACCATATATTTT
CASSLRGSGYSGNTIYF
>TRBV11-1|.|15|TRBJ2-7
TGTGCCAGCAGCTTACAAGGGACAAGATCCTACGAGCAGTACTTC
CASSLQGTRSYEQYF
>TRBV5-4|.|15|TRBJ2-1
TGTGCCAGCAGCTTGGTCTGGAGCTCCTACAATGAGCAGTTCTTC
CASSLVWSSYNEQFF
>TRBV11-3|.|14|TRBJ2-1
TGTGCCAGCAGCACCGGACAGGAGGGGAATGAGCAGTTCTTC
CASSTGQEGNEQFF
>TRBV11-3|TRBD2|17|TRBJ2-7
TGTGCCAGCAGCCCAAACGGACTAGCGGGAGTTCTGTACGAGCAGTACTTC
CASSPNGLAGVLYEQYF
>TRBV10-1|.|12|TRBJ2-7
TGCGCCAGCAGTGCCGGGGAGTACGAGCAGTACTTC
CASSAGEYEQYF
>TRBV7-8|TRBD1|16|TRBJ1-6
TGTGCCAGCAGCTTAGCGGCCGGGACAGGGGTTTCACCCCTCCACTTT
CASSLAAGTGVSPLHF
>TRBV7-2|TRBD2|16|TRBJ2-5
TGTGCCAGCAGCTTAGGCGGGAGGGGAGGTCAAGAGACCCAGTACTTC
CASSLGGRGGQETQYF
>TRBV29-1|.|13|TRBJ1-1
TGCAGCGTTGTATGGACACCTAACACTGAAGCTTTCTTT
CSVVWTPNTEAFF
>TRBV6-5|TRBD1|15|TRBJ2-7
TGTGCCAGCAGTTACCGGGGACAGGGCTCCTACGAGCAGTACTTC
CASSYRGQGSYEQYF
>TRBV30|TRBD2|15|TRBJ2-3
TGTGCCTGGAGATACGGGGGGGTCGGTACAGATACGCAGTATTTT
CAWRYGGVGTDTQYF
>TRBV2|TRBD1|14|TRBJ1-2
TGTGCCAGCAGTCGGACAGGAGCCAACTATGGCTACACCTTC
CASSRTGANYGYTF
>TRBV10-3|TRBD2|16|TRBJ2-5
TGTGCCATCAGTGAAGGGGGACTAGCGGCGCAAGAGACCCAGTACTTC
CAISEGGLAAQETQYF
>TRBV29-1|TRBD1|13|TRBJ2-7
TGCAGCGTTGAGGACAGGGTCTCCTACGAGCAGTACTTC
CSVEDRVSYEQYF
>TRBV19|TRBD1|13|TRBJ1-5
TGTGCCAGTAGTATGCAGGGGGCACAGCCCCAGCATTTT
CASSMQGAQPQHF
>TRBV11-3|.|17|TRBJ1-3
TGTGCCAGCAGCTTAGGCACGTCCGGGGGACTTGGCACCACCATATATTTT
CASSLGTSGGLGTTIYF
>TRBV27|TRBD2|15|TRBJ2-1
TGTGCCAGCAGCCCAGGGACTAGCGGCTACAATGAGCAGTTCTTC
CASSPGTSGYNEQFF
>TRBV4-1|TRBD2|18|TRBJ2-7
TGCGCCAGCAGCCACGAGACCCCGACTAGCGGGAGCACCTACGAGCAGTACTTC
CASSHETPTSGSTYEQYF
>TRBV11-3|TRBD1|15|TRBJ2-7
TGTGCCAGCAGCTTAGCATCCGACAGGGCCTACGAGCAGTACTTC
CASSLASDRAYEQYF
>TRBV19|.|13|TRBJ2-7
TGTGCCAGTAGTATATCAGGAACCTACGAGCAGTACTTC
CASSISGTYEQYF
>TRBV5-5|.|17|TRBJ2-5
TGTGCCAGCAGCTTGGCTGGACAGTCCCTCGGGGGGGAGACCCAGTACTTC
CASSLAGQSLGGETQYF
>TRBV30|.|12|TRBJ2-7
TGTGCCTGGAGTTCCGACAGCTACGAGCAGTACTTC
CAWSSDSYEQYF
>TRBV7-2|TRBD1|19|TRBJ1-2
TGTGCCAGCAGCTTAAGGGGGACAGGGGGTCCCCTCCTCCACTATGGCTACACCTTC
CASSLRGTGGPLLHYGYTF
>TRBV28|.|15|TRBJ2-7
TGTGCCAGCAGTTCCCCTTACCCCTCTAAATACGAGCAGTACTTC
CASSSPYPSKYEQYF
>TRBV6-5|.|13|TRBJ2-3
TGTGCCAGCAGACAGGACCTCACAGATACGCAGTATTTT
CASRQDLTDTQYF
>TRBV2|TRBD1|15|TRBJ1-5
TGTGCCAGCAGAGGACAGGGGGTTAGCAATCAGCCCCAGCATTTT
CASRGQGVSNQPQHF
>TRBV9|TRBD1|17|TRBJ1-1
TGTGCCAGCAGCGTAGCGGGTTATACAGGGGTTGGGACTGAAGCTTTCTTT
CASSVAGYTGVGTEAFF